These 24 T cell receptor beta chains were sequenced from one sample in a study of T cells expressing NK-cell markers. TCRdb re-called the 5' RACE reads; every CDR3 protein appears as one record, without DNA. This sample's clone table lists roughly 390,000 distinct CDR3 sequences. Material for sequencing was blood T cells: a sorted CD56 or NKG2C T cell subset, CD4+ or CD8+ T cells, or bulk PBMC T cells (not recorded which). The source of these receptors is a woman between 50 and 59 years old in good health.

V gene TRBV12-3 or TRBV12-4 combines with J gene TRBJ2-7; TCRdb names TRBD1, which stays unverified in the absence of DNA. CDR3 size: 16 residues. CDR3 residues: CASSSSQAGGTYEQYF.

The CDR3 protein is CAWEPTGVEAFF. This chain uses TRBV30 with TRBJ1-1; checking the TCRdb D call of TRBD1 is not possible without DNA. The germline V gene encodes CDR1 GTSNPN and CDR2 SVGIG (reference sequence). CDR3 size: 12 residues. Full variable domain (missing parts from reference TRBV30 and TRBJ1-1): SQTIHQWPATLVQPVGSPLSLECTVEGTSNPNLYWYRQAAGRGLQLLFYSVGIGQISSEVPQNLSASRPQDRQFILSSKKLLLSDSGFYLCAWEPTGVEAFFGQGTRLTVV.

The chain combines TRBV7-6 with TRBJ1-3; TCRdb lists TRBD1, though no DNA is available to test this call. CDR1 and CDR2 from the germline V gene are SGHVS and FNYEAQ. The CDR3 consists of 15 residues. CDR3 in amino acids: CASSALVGDGNTIYF.

This chain connects TRBV4-2 to TRBJ2-5; without DNA, the TCRdb call of TRBD2 cannot be checked. Germline V gives CDR1 LGHNA, CDR2 YNFKEQ. The CDR3 length is 15 residues. CDR3 sequence reads: CASSQLAGGEETQYF.

The V gene is TRBV6-2 or TRBV6-3, the J gene TRBJ2-2; the TRBD2 assignment by TCRdb is unverifiable without DNA. The CDR3 runs to 15 residues. Per germline, CDR1 MNHEY and CDR2 SVGEGT. The CDR3 sequence is CASVWASDIPGELFF.

The rearrangement uses TRBV20-1 and TRBJ1-2; as DNA is missing, the TRBD1 call by TCRdb cannot be tested. CDR1 is DFQATT and CDR2 is SNEGSKA in the germline V gene (reference sequence). CDR3 length: 15 amino acids. CDR3 in amino acids: CSAYVRTSAYGGYTF.

V gene TRBV6-5 combines with J gene TRBJ2-5; the TCRdb call, TRBD1, lacks DNA for checking. The germline V gene has CDR1 MNHEY and CDR2 SVGAGI. The length of the CDR3 is 15 residues. This CDR3 is CASSYSTGGRETQYF.

The V and J genes are TRBV3-1 and TRBJ2-7. Germline lookup yields CDR1 LGHDT and CDR2 YNNKEL (reference sequence). CDR3 length: 13 amino acids. CDR3 sequence reads: CASSQFEPSEQYF.

This rearrangement joins TRBV5-1 to TRBJ2-5; TCRdb's D call of TRBD2 is untestable without DNA. CDR3 size: 15 residues. Germline loops: CDR1 SGHRS, CDR2 YFSETQ. This CDR3 is CASSLAAGDIETQYF. The whole variable domain, filled in from reference TRBV5-1 and TRBJ2-5, reads KAGVTQTPRYLIKTRGQQVTLSCSPISGHRSVSWYQQTPGQGLQFLFEYFSETQRNKGNFPGRFSGRQFSNSRSEMNVSTLELGDSALYLCASSLAAGDIETQYFGPGTRLLVL.

V gene TRBV11-3 combines with J gene TRBJ2-6. The germline gives CDR1 SGHNT, CDR2 YENEEA. This CDR3 comprises 14 residues. CDR3: CASSVTLGANVLTF.

The V call is TRBV6-1, the J call TRBJ2-2. Germline CDR1 and CDR2: MNHNS and SASEGT. The CDR3 is 14 amino acids. The CDR3 spells CASGARQNTGELFF.

Here the CDR3 reads CASSSTSSSEQFF. This chain connects TRBV5-1 to TRBJ2-1; TCRdb designates TRBD2, a call that cannot be tested without DNA. The germline CDR1 and CDR2 sequences are SGHRS and YFSETQ. This CDR3 is 13 amino acids long. Full variable domain (remainder filled in from reference TRBV5-1 and TRBJ2-1): KAGVTQTPRYLIKTRGQQVTLSCSPISGHRSVSWYQQTPGQGLQFLFEYFSETQRNKGNFPGRFSGRQFSNSRSEMNVSTLELGDSALYLCASSSTSSSEQFFGPGTRLTVL.

The chain uses TRBV10-3 and TRBJ2-1; TCRdb's D gene call, TRBD1, goes unchecked for lack of DNA. Germline values: CDR1 ENHRY, CDR2 SYGVKD. This CDR3 has 13 residues. The CDR3: CGGASGAGNEQFF.

The chain links TRBV19 to TRBJ1-2. CDR3 size: 13 residues. Germline V gene sequence: CDR1 LNHDA, CDR2 SQIVND (reference sequence). The CDR3 here is CASSQIGSYGYTF.

The chain links TRBV25-1 to TRBJ2-1; TCRdb calls TRBD1, which cannot be checked without DNA. CDR1 is MGHDK, CDR2 SYGVNS, per germline. The CDR3 consists of 16 residues. This chain's CDR3 is CASTPGGTTGSDEQFF. Drawing the rest from reference TRBV25-1 and TRBJ2-1, the complete variable domain is EADIYQTPRYLVIGTGKKITLECSQTMGHDKMYWYQQDPGMELHLIHYSYGVNSTEKGDLSSESTVSRIRTEHFPLTLESARPSHTSQYLCASTPGGTTGSDEQFFGPGTRLTVL.

This chain joins TRBV7-2 and TRBJ2-1; TCRdb indicates TRBD2, and absent DNA this call remains unverified. Germline V gives CDR1 SGHTA, CDR2 FQGNSA. CDR3 length: 17 amino acids. The CDR3 reads CASSFGLAGGSYNEQFF. Full variable domain (remainder filled in from reference TRBV7-2 and TRBJ2-1): GAGVSQSPSNKVTEKGKDVELRCDPISGHTALYWYRQSLGQGLEFLIYFQGNSAPDKSGLPSDRFSAERTGGSVSTLTIQRTQQEDSAVYLCASSFGLAGGSYNEQFFGPGTRLTVL.

The chain employs TRBV6-6 and TRBJ2-3. The V gene's germline CDR1 is MNHNY and CDR2 SVGAGI (reference sequence). The CDR3 extends over 12 amino acids. Here the CDR3 reads CASSPTIDTQYF.

The chain uses TRBV6-4 and TRBJ2-3; the TRBD2 assignment by TCRdb is unverifiable without DNA. Germline lookup yields CDR1 MRHNA and CDR2 SNTAGT. The CDR3 runs to 17 residues. The chain's CDR3 is CASSDWTGTSGLGTQYF.

The rearrangement uses TRBV4-1 and TRBJ2-5; the D gene TCRdb calls, TRBD1, cannot be checked with no DNA. This CDR3 is 14 amino acids long. Germline-derived CDR1 and CDR2 are MGHRA and YSYEKL. CDR3 amino acids: CASSQRDETETQYF.

The chain joins TRBV7-2 to TRBJ1-2; TCRdb calls TRBD1, which cannot be checked without DNA. Germline CDR1 reads SGHTA; CDR2 reads FQGNSA. CDR3 length equals 15 residues. The CDR3 loop is CASSRGPNTGDGYTF.

The rearrangement links TRBV10-2 to TRBJ1-1; there is no DNA to check the TCRdb D call of TRBD1. Germline CDR1 is WSHSY and CDR2 is SAAADI. CDR3 length equals 13 residues. This chain's CDR3 is CASIYRVNTEAFF.

V and J are TRBV29-1 and TRBJ1-2. Germline lookup yields CDR1 SQVTM and CDR2 ANQGSEA. The CDR3 loop spans 11 amino acids. CDR3 region: CSVDVLYGYTF. The whole variable domain, remainder taken from reference TRBV29-1 and TRBJ1-2, is SAVISQKPSRDICQRGTSLTIQCQVDSQVTMMFWYRQQPGQSLTLIATANQGSEATYESGFVIDKFPISRPNLTFSTLTVSNMSPEDSSIYLCSVDVLYGYTFGSGTRLTVV.

V gene TRBV4-1 combines with J gene TRBJ2-5; the D call from TCRdb, TRBD2, cannot be confirmed without DNA. The CDR3 spans 14 residues. Germline V gene data show CDR1 as MGHRA and CDR2 as YSYEKL. CDR3: CASSRGTRGETQYF.

This rearrangement joins TRBV20-1 to TRBJ2-3; TCRdb's assignment of TRBD1 cannot be checked, as there is no DNA. Germline lookup yields CDR1 DFQATT and CDR2 SNEGSKA (reference sequence). This CDR3 is built from 17 residues. CDR3 in amino acids: CSARWPRGGADTDTQYF.